This is a list of T cell receptor beta chains from one sample in a study of patients and donors after allogeneic stem cell transplantation. TCRdb re-called the RT-PCR reads through MiXCR, storing one row per CDR3 protein. The profile shows roughly 190,000 distinct CDR3 sequences, around two fifths of them singletons. The specimen sequenced was blood, either unsorted or a sorted T cell fraction (not recorded which). These receptors all come from a human donor who was either an allogeneic HSCT recipient or a stem cell or donor lymphocyte infusion donor (not recorded which). It is not recorded whose cells these are; they may come from a transplant donor. The CDR3 runs from the conserved cysteine through the conserved F or W. Fields, in order: V gene, D gene, clone size, J gene, CDR3 protein, CDR3 DNA. D genes are given only for firm matches. The size of a clone is reported for some rows only, either as once, few or many, or as a class for expanded clones.

v_gene: TRBV21-1; d_gene: -; abundance: -; j_gene: TRBJ1-4; CDR3aa: CASSKIDTALEKLFF; CDR3nt: TGTGCCAGCAGCAAAATTGACACAGCCCTTGAAAAACTGTTTTTT
v_gene: TRBV28; d_gene: -; abundance: -; j_gene: TRBJ1-6; CDR3aa: CASSLNSGGRNSPLHF; CDR3nt: TGTGCCAGCAGTTTGAATTCCGGGGGGCGTAATTCACCCCTCCACTTT
v_gene: TRBV13; d_gene: -; abundance: few; j_gene: TRBJ2-7; CDR3aa: CASSSVRAGEQYF; CDR3nt: TGTGCCAGCAGCTCTGTCAGGGCAGGGGAGCAGTACTTC
v_gene: TRBV7-2; d_gene: -; abundance: -; j_gene: TRBJ1-2; CDR3aa: CASSLSLGGGYTF; CDR3nt: TGTGCCAGCAGCTTATCACTCGGGGGTGGCTACACCTTC
v_gene: TRBV15; d_gene: TRBD1; abundance: few; j_gene: TRBJ1-4; CDR3aa: CATSRTGGDEKLFF; CDR3nt: TGTGCCACCAGCAGAACAGGGGGGGATGAAAAACTGTTTTTT
v_gene: TRBV6-1; d_gene: TRBD1; abundance: -; j_gene: TRBJ1-5; CDR3aa: CASSLTGDNQPQHF; CDR3nt: TGTGCCAGCAGCCTGACAGGGGACAATCAGCCCCAGCATTTT
v_gene: TRBV3-1; d_gene: -; abundance: -; j_gene: TRBJ1-3; CDR3aa: CASSPQDFSGNTIYF; CDR3nt: TGTGCCAGCAGCCCACAGGATTTCTCTGGAAACACCATATATTTT
v_gene: TRBV6-5; d_gene: -; abundance: -; j_gene: TRBJ1-2; CDR3aa: CASSYSRWYGYTF; CDR3nt: TGTGCCAGCAGTTACTCGAGATGGTATGGCTACACCTTC
v_gene: TRBV29-1; d_gene: -; abundance: few; j_gene: TRBJ1-2; CDR3aa: CSVLRTDPNYGYTF; CDR3nt: TGCAGCGTTCTCCGGACAGACCCAAACTATGGCTACACCTTC
v_gene: TRBV4-3; d_gene: TRBD1; abundance: -; j_gene: TRBJ1-5; CDR3aa: CASSQSVRGSYSNQPQHF; CDR3nt: TGCGCCAGCAGCCAATCGGTCAGGGGGTCATATAGCAATCAGCCCCAGCATTTT
v_gene: TRBV6-5; d_gene: -; abundance: -; j_gene: TRBJ1-3; CDR3aa: CASSYGTHGNTIYF; CDR3nt: TGTGCCAGCAGTTACGGGACACATGGAAACACCATATATTTT
v_gene: TRBV7-9; d_gene: TRBD1; abundance: -; j_gene: TRBJ1-1; CDR3aa: CASSLARTGYTEAFF; CDR3nt: TGTGCCAGCAGCTTAGCGCGGACAGGGTACACTGAAGCTTTCTTT
v_gene: TRBV29-1; d_gene: -; abundance: few; j_gene: TRBJ1-1; CDR3aa: CSVEDPPVAAFF; CDR3nt: TGCAGCGTTGAAGATCCTCCTGTAGCAGCTTTCTTT
v_gene: TRBV21-1; d_gene: -; abundance: -; j_gene: TRBJ1-5; CDR3aa: CASSKGRGVGQPQHF; CDR3nt: TGTGCCAGCAGCAAAGGCAGGGGGGTCGGTCAGCCCCAGCATTTT
v_gene: TRBV27; d_gene: -; abundance: -; j_gene: TRBJ2-2; CDR3aa: CASTLTGNTGELFF; CDR3nt: TGTGCCAGCACCCTGACAGGGAACACCGGGGAGCTGTTTTTT
v_gene: TRBV6-5; d_gene: -; abundance: -; j_gene: TRBJ2-7; CDR3aa: CASSGMGRYEQYF; CDR3nt: TGTGCCAGCAGTGGCATGGGTCGCTACGAGCAGTACTTC
v_gene: TRBV5-1; d_gene: -; abundance: -; j_gene: TRBJ1-6; CDR3aa: CASSFGENNSPLHF; CDR3nt: TGCGCCAGCAGCTTTGGGGAGAATAATTCACCCCTCCACTTT
v_gene: TRBV21-1; d_gene: -; abundance: -; j_gene: TRBJ2-2; CDR3aa: CASSKRCGALVAGGTHTGELFF; CDR3nt: -
v_gene: TRBV20-1; d_gene: -; abundance: -; j_gene: TRBJ1-2; CDR3aa: CSAPPRGYGYTF; CDR3nt: TGCAGTGCCCCGCCACGGGGCTATGGCTACACCTTC
v_gene: TRBV12-3/TRBV12-4; d_gene: -; abundance: few; j_gene: TRBJ1-1; CDR3aa: CASSSSAWDTEAFF; CDR3nt: TGTGCCAGCAGTTCATCTGCCTGGGACACTGAAGCTTTCTTT
v_gene: TRBV7-3; d_gene: -; abundance: few; j_gene: TRBJ1-1; CDR3aa: CASSLLGSTEAFF; CDR3nt: TGTGCCAGCAGCTTATTAGGGAGCACTGAAGCTTTCTTT
v_gene: TRBV5-4; d_gene: -; abundance: few; j_gene: TRBJ1-1; CDR3aa: CASSRDTRNTEAFF; CDR3nt: TGTGCCAGCAGCCGGGACACCAGGAACACTGAAGCTTTCTTT
v_gene: TRBV12-3/TRBV12-4; d_gene: -; abundance: -; j_gene: TRBJ1-5; CDR3aa: CASSANRASNQPQHF; CDR3nt: TGTGCCAGCAGCGCAAACAGGGCGTCCAATCAGCCCCAGCATTTT
v_gene: TRBV20-1; d_gene: -; abundance: -; j_gene: TRBJ2-7; CDR3aa: CSAKRANYEQYF; CDR3nt: TGCAGTGCTAAAAGGGCGAACTACGAGCAGTACTTC
v_gene: TRBV6-2/TRBV6-3; d_gene: TRBD2; abundance: -; j_gene: TRBJ2-7; CDR3aa: CASSLPGGELAGQYF; CDR3nt: TGTGCCAGCAGTCTCCCGGGGGGGGAGCTCGCAGGGCAGTACTTC
v_gene: TRBV5-1; d_gene: -; abundance: -; j_gene: TRBJ1-6; CDR3aa: CASSLGTAYNSPLHF; CDR3nt: TGCGCCAGCAGCTTAGGGACTGCCTATAATTCACCCCTCCACTTT
v_gene: TRBV20-1; d_gene: -; abundance: few; j_gene: TRBJ2-1; CDR3aa: CSANRQGLGEQFF; CDR3nt: TGCAGTGCCAACCGACAGGGACTGGGTGAGCAGTTCTTC
v_gene: TRBV5-5; d_gene: -; abundance: few; j_gene: TRBJ2-3; CDR3aa: CASSSLESSDTQYF; CDR3nt: TGTGCCAGCAGCTCCCTTGAATCCTCAGATACGCAGTATTTT
v_gene: TRBV9; d_gene: -; abundance: few; j_gene: TRBJ1-1; CDR3aa: CASSVAAGGIGTEAFF; CDR3nt: TGTGCCAGCAGCGTAGCTGCGGGGGGGATAGGCACTGAAGCTTTCTTT
v_gene: TRBV20-1; d_gene: -; abundance: -; j_gene: TRBJ2-7; CDR3aa: CSARDPLEGEQYF; CDR3nt: TGCAGTGCTAGAGACCCCCTGGAGGGAGAGCAGTACTTC
v_gene: TRBV29-1; d_gene: -; abundance: few; j_gene: TRBJ2-7; CDR3aa: CSVATGSYEQYF; CDR3nt: TGCAGCGTTGCGACAGGCTCCTACGAGCAGTACTTC
v_gene: TRBV19; d_gene: TRBD2; abundance: -; j_gene: TRBJ2-1; CDR3aa: CASSMGAGVGSSYNEQFF; CDR3nt: TGTGCCAGTAGTATGGGAGCGGGAGTCGGTAGTTCCTACAATGAGCAGTTCTTC
v_gene: TRBV7-2; d_gene: -; abundance: -; j_gene: TRBJ2-5; CDR3aa: CASHSARKETQYF; CDR3nt: TGTGCCAGCCATAGCGCGAGAAAAGAGACCCAGTACTTC
v_gene: TRBV4-3; d_gene: -; abundance: -; j_gene: TRBJ2-7; CDR3aa: CASSQERLIPYEQYF; CDR3nt: TGCGCCAGCAGCCAAGAGAGGCTTATTCCCTACGAGCAGTACTTC
v_gene: TRBV29-1; d_gene: TRBD1; abundance: -; j_gene: TRBJ1-2; CDR3aa: CSARQGTGRGYTF; CDR3nt: TGCAGCGCCCGACAGGGGACGGGACGCGGCTACACCTTC
v_gene: TRBV12-3/TRBV12-4; d_gene: TRBD1; abundance: -; j_gene: TRBJ2-5; CDR3aa: CASSGQVPRVAQYF; CDR3nt: TGTGCCAGCAGCGGACAGGTTCCCCGTGTAGCCCAGTACTTC
v_gene: TRBV7-3; d_gene: -; abundance: once; j_gene: TRBJ2-1; CDR3aa: CASSLTSVYNEQFF; CDR3nt: TGTGCCAGCAGCTTAACTAGCGTCTACAATGAGCAGTTCTTC
v_gene: TRBV24-1; d_gene: TRBD1; abundance: few; j_gene: TRBJ1-1; CDR3aa: CATSPGTGSPNTEAFF; CDR3nt: TGTGCCACCAGCCCCGGGACAGGGTCCCCGAACACTGAAGCTTTCTTT
v_gene: TRBV5-1; d_gene: TRBD2; abundance: -; j_gene: TRBJ2-1; CDR3aa: CASSGTSGRADEQFF; CDR3nt: TGCGCCAGCAGCGGGACTAGCGGGAGGGCCGATGAGCAGTTCTTC
v_gene: TRBV30; d_gene: -; abundance: -; j_gene: TRBJ1-2; CDR3aa: CAWGVNYGYTF; CDR3nt: TGTGCCTGGGGGGTGAACTATGGCTACACCTTC
v_gene: TRBV7-9; d_gene: -; abundance: -; j_gene: TRBJ2-2; CDR3aa: CASSFSADTGELFF; CDR3nt: TGTGCCAGCAGCTTCAGCGCTGACACCGGGGAGCTGTTTTTT